This entry is about one TCR beta chain. The record originates from a study of response to subunit inactivated influenza vaccine. CDR1 is LGHNA and CDR2 is YSLEER in the germline V gene. Germline trimming cut 3 bases from V and 5 bases from J; bases unmatched to any gene: 9. This CDR3 contains 15 residues. Each CDR3 protein is one row after TCRdb ran MiXCR on the RT-PCR reads. The table records some 150,000 distinct CDR3 sequences, over 9.5% of them present only once. This same sample was also taken into another study, of T cells expressing NK-cell markers. That source adds: Synthesis of TCR beta cDNA relied on 5'RACE template switching carrying UMIs.

The chain carries TRBV4-3 and TRBJ2-5, with 7 positions matching TRBD2. The receptor was derived from a man aged 45 to 65 who received an inactivated influenza vaccine. The source was CD8+ T cells sorted from PBMCs, collected approximately 12 days after vaccination. CDR3 sequence (DNA): TGCGCCAGCAGCCACACTAGCGCCTCTGGGGAGACCCAGTACTTC. Translation: CASSHTSASGETQYF.